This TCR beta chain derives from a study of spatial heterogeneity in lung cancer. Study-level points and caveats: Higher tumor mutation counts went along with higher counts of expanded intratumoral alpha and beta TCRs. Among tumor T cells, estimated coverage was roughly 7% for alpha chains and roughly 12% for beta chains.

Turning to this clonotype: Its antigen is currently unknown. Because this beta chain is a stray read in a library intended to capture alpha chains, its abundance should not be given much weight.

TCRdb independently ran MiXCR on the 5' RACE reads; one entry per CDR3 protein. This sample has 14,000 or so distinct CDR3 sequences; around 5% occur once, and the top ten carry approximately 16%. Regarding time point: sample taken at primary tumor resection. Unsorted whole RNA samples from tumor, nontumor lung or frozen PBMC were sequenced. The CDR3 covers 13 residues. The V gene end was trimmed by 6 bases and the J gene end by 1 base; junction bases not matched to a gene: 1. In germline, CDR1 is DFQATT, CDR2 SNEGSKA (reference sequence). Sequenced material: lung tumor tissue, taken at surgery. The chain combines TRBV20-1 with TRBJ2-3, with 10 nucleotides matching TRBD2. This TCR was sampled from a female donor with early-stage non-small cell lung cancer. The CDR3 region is CSAGTSGTDTQYF. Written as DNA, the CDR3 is TGCAGTGCAGGGACTAGCGGCACAGATACGCAGTATTTT.